Given below is one T cell receptor beta chain in context. Its specificity is not known. cDNA synthesis used the whole RNA isolate, giving expressed TCRB sequences. Only in-frame clones appear in the TCRdb table, and some are missing; sequencing was by immunoSEQ multiplex PCR. Of 600,000 to 700,000 clones in the sample, roughly 12% were seen once. The CDR3 spans 14 residues. The sample belongs to a study of beta chain features in type 1 diabetes. Whole-study context: The patient and healthy donor groups were comparable for age, gender and cell yields. Points from the study as a whole: Researchers report that Type 1 diabetes patients had moderately but significantly shorter TCRB CDR3s across all four CD4+ subsets.

This clonotype was obtained from a man younger than 45 with type 1 diabetes. The sequenced sample consisted of naive CD4+ T cells from blood. This chain uses TRBV21-1 with TRBJ2-7. TRBV21-1 is flagged as a pseudogene. DNA of the CDR3: TGTGCCAGCAGCAAGAGGACGGCTTCCTACGAGCAGTACTTC. Its protein product is CASSKRTASYEQYF.